These 32 T cell receptor beta chains were all obtained from the same sample, sequenced in a study of shared clonotypes between healthy human individuals. Method: immunoSEQ multiplex PCR; TCRdb's copy keeps in-frame clones and lacks some. Of some 92,000 clones in the sample, around 43% were seen once. What was sequenced was PBMCs. The source is a woman in her 40s in good health. Some clones in this sample may be carry-over from other donors' samples.

Turning to this clone: It differs at one base from a far larger clone, so likely a read error. This CDR3 reads CASSRGAYGYTF. CDR3 sequence (DNA): TGTGCCAGCAGCCGGGGGGCCTATGGCTACACCTTC. The chain links TRBV5-6 to TRBJ1-2, with D perhaps TRBD1 (6 bases). The CDR3 extends over 12 amino acids. The germline V gene has CDR1 SGHDT and CDR2 YYEEEE. The V end was cut by 4 bases, the J end by 4 bases, with 8 bases between.

This clone was counted many times. The chain recombines TRBV20-1 with TRBJ2-7; D is uncertain. This CDR3 contains 11 residues. Per the germline V gene, CDR1 is DFQATT and CDR2 is SNEGSKA (reference sequence). V was pared by 3 bases and J by 6 bases, with 9 bases between. CDR3 DNA sequence: TGCAGTGCTAGTGGCCCCCTCGAGCAGTACTTC. This gives the protein CSASGPLEQYF.

The chain combines TRBV29-1 with TRBJ2-5; the match to TRBD1 covers 7 bases. Germline values: CDR1 SQVTM, CDR2 ANQGSEA. The CDR3 totals 12 residues. The trim removed 6 bases at V and 5 bases at J, leaving 6 bases unmatched. The CDR3 is CSVQGYDETQYF. In DNA, the CDR3 is TGCAGCGTACAGGGGTACGACGAGACCCAGTACTTC. The entire variable domain, with the rest obtained from reference TRBV29-1 and TRBJ2-5, is as follows: SAVISQKPSRDICQRGTSLTIQCQVDSQVTMMFWYRQQPGQSLTLIATANQGSEATYESGFVIDKFPISRPNLTFSTLTVSNMSPEDSSIYLCSVQGYDETQYFGPGTRLLVL.

For this clone: Since a far larger clone is one base different, this is likely a read error. The same CDR3 also results from other DNA sequences found in this sample. This rearrangement joins TRBV27 to TRBJ2-1; the D gene is possibly TRBD1 (6 bases). The CDR3 is 12 residues long. CDR1 is MNHEY, CDR2 SMNVEV, per germline (reference sequence). The CDR3 DNA is TGCGCCAGCAGTACGCAGGGGAATGAGCAGTTCTTC. Translation gives CASSTQGNEQFF.

The CDR3 sequence is CASSIPGETEAFF. The CDR3, as DNA: TGTGCCAGCAGTATACCGGGGGAAACTGAAGCTTTCTTT. The chain joins TRBV27 to TRBJ1-1, with D perhaps TRBD1 (5 bases). This CDR3 is 13 amino acids long. Per the germline V gene, CDR1 is MNHEY and CDR2 is SMNVEV (reference sequence). V was clipped by 5 bases and J by 5 bases, with 12 bases between them.

This clone was counted only a few times. V and J are TRBV2 and TRBJ1-5; D is uncertain. The V gene's germline CDR1 is SNHLY and CDR2 FYNNEI. Trimming took off 3 bases at V and 4 bases at J, with 7 bases between the two ends. CDR3 length: 13 residues. The CDR3 loop reads CASSDPVNQPQHF. DNA for the CDR3: TGTGCCAGCAGTGATCCGGTGAATCAGCCCCAGCATTTT. The variable domain in full, with the rest retrieved from reference TRBV2 and TRBJ1-5, is EPEVTQTPSHQVTQMGQEVILRCVPISNHLYFYWYRQILGQKVEFLVSFYNNEISEKSEIFDDQFSVERPDGSNFTLKIRSTKLEDSAMYFCASSDPVNQPQHFGDGTRLSIL.

This clone has at least ten counts. This chain links TRBV30 with TRBJ1-2; D not certain. CDR3 length: 13 residues. Trimming shortened V by 4 bases and J by 3 bases, and 12 bases separated the two germline ends. Germline lookup yields CDR1 GTSNPN and CDR2 SVGIG (reference sequence). CDR3 sequence reads: CAWTKGGDYGYTF. The CDR3 DNA is TGTGCCTGGACCAAGGGTGGCGACTATGGCTACACCTTC.

V and J are TRBV10-3 and TRBJ1-5; D is unclear. This CDR3 has 13 residues. V lost 0 bases and J 4 bases, leaving 4 bases between the germline ends. In germline, CDR1 is ENHRY, CDR2 SYGVKD. The CDR3 sequence: CAISESRNQPQHF. In nucleotides, the CDR3 is TGTGCCATCAGTGAGTCAAGGAATCAGCCCCAGCATTTT.

The J gene is TRBJ2-1, the V gene TRBV5-6; 8 bases align to TRBD2. Trimming took 0 bases from V and 6 from J; bases not matched to a gene: 8. Germline CDR1 reads SGHDT; CDR2 reads YYEEEE. CDR3 length: 16 amino acids. The CDR3 sequence is CASSLAGTRSINEQFF. The CDR3 DNA is TGTGCCAGCAGCTTGGCCGGGACTAGGTCTATCAATGAGCAGTTCTTC.

The rearrangement uses TRBV5-1 and TRBJ2-1; 13 positions match TRBD2. This CDR3 comprises 16 residues. Per germline, CDR1 SGHRS and CDR2 YFSETQ. V trimming: 4 bases; J trimming: 3 bases; junction bases outside the gene matches: 4. The CDR3 sequence: CASSPGTSGNYNEQFF. The CDR3 DNA reads as TGCGCCAGCAGCCCCGGGACTAGCGGGAACTACAATGAGCAGTTCTTC.

As to this clone: This likely came from a read error, as a far larger clone is one base away. The sample holds other DNA sequences that translate to the same CDR3. The V gene is TRBV28, the J gene TRBJ1-5; D is unresolved. V was cut by 6 bases and J by 8 bases, with 17 bases left in between. Germline V gene data show CDR1 as MDHEN and CDR2 as SYDVKM. The CDR3 has 14 residues. For the CDR3, the DNA is TGTGCCAGCAGCGTACCGGGAACGTGGGAGCCCCAGCATTTT. The encoded protein is CASSVPGTWEPQHF. Together with reference TRBV28 and TRBJ1-5, the CDR3 gives the full variable domain: DVKVTQSSRYLVKRTGEKVFLECVQDMDHENMFWYRQDPGLGLRLIYFSYDVKMKEKGDIPEGYSVSREKKERFSLILESASTNQTSMYLCASSVPGTWEPQHFGDGTRLSIL.

As concerns this clone: It differs at one base from a far larger clone, so likely a read error. The V call is TRBV5-4, the J call TRBJ1-2; 11 bases are shared with TRBD1. CDR1 and CDR2 (germline): SGHNT, YYREEE (reference sequence). The CDR3 is made up of 14 amino acids. The CDR3 reads CASSLLGTGGGYAF. CDR3 coding DNA: TGTGCCAGCAGCTTGCTCGGGACAGGGGGAGGCTACGCCTTC. The whole variable domain, remainder taken from reference TRBV5-4 and TRBJ1-2, is ETGVTQSPTHLIKTRGQQVTLRCSSQSGHNTVSWYQQALGQGPQFIFQYYREEENGRGNFPPRFSGLQFPNYSSELNVNALELDDSALYLCASSLLGTGGGYAFGSGTRLTVV.

This chain joins TRBV30 and TRBJ1-5; the match to TRBD1 covers 9 bases. This CDR3 is 19 amino acids long. V lost 0 bases, J lost 0 bases, and 12 bases stayed unmatched. CDR1 is GTSNPN, CDR2 SVGIG, per germline (reference sequence). The CDR3 coding sequence is TGTGCCTGGAGTGTATTGGGGACAGGGAACATCTATAGCAATCAGCCCCAGCATTTT. It codes for CAWSVLGTGNIYSNQPQHF.

J is TRBJ1-4 and V is TRBV28, with D unresolved. V was cut by 7 bases and J by 6 bases, with 15 bases left in between. CDR3 length: 14 residues. Germline CDR1 reads MDHEN; CDR2 reads SYDVKM. CDR3 in DNA: TGTGCCAGCACCCCTAACGGGAGGGATGAAAAACTGTTTTTT. It yields the protein CASTPNGRDEKLFF.

The chain employs TRBV7-3 and TRBJ2-5; 7 bases are shared with TRBD1. This CDR3 comprises 14 residues. J was trimmed by 0 bases and V by 5 bases; bases with no gene match: 3. Germline CDR1 and CDR2: SGHTA and FQGTGA. The CDR3 reads CASSLTGNQETQYF. The CDR3 DNA is TGTGCCAGCAGCCTGACAGGGAACCAAGAGACCCAGTACTTC.

This clone was observed a handful of times. The CDR3 spells CASSYRSAVTQYF. CDR3 DNA sequence: TGTGCCAGCAGCTACAGGAGCGCGGTGACCCAGTACTTC. The chain links TRBV5-4 to TRBJ2-5; weak D call: TRBD1 (5 bases). Between the trimmed V and J ends, which lost 3 bases and 7 bases, there was a span of 13 bases. Germline V gene data show CDR1 as SGHNT and CDR2 as YYREEE (reference sequence). This CDR3 is 13 amino acids long.

Note on this clone: This likely traces to a read error, being one base from a far larger clone. This sequence joins TRBV29-1 and TRBJ1-5; 7 bases map to TRBD1. The germline CDR1 and CDR2 sequences are SQVTM and ANQGSEA. Unmatched junction bases numbered 6, after V lost 7 bases and J lost 3 bases. The CDR3 is made up of 13 amino acids. As DNA, the CDR3 is TGCAGCGCCGAGACAGGGAACAATCAGCCCCAGCATTTT. It yields the protein CSAETGNNQPQHF.

V usage is TRBV7-2 and J usage is TRBJ2-1; D may be TRBD2 (5 bases). Germline lookup yields CDR1 SGHTA and CDR2 FQGNSA. V was shortened by 2 bases and J by 9 bases, with 14 bases between the two germline ends. The CDR3 has 14 amino acids. CDR3 sequence: CASSLMRESTEQFF. CDR3 sequence (DNA): TGTGCCAGCAGCTTAATGAGGGAGAGTACTGAGCAGTTCTTC.

V gene TRBV2 combines with J gene TRBJ1-4; TRBD1 agrees at 10 bases. The ends lost 10 bases at V and 6 bases at J; junction bases unmatched: 8. Germline CDR1 and CDR2: SNHLY and FYNNEI. This CDR3 region has 14 residues. The CDR3 region is CATSRDRGYEKLFF. CDR3 bases: TGTGCCACGAGCCGGGACAGGGGTTATGAAAAACTGTTTTTT.

This clone was observed a few times. The chain recombines TRBV29-1 with TRBJ2-3, with 7 bases fitting TRBD2. CDR1 is SQVTM, CDR2 ANQGSEA, per germline. This CDR3 comprises 12 residues. V lost 3 bases and J lost 5; bases outside the gene matches: 2. The CDR3 region is CSVDVAGDTQYF. CDR3 sequence (DNA): TGCAGCGTTGATGTAGCGGGAGATACGCAGTATTTT.

For this clone: A much larger clone differs from this one at a single base, so this may be a read error. The chain couples TRBV6-6 to TRBJ2-2, with D perhaps TRBD1 or TRBD2 (5 bases each). This CDR3 contains 15 residues. In germline, CDR1 is MNHNY, CDR2 SVGAGI (reference sequence). The DNA of the CDR3 is TGTGCCAGCGGTTACGGGGACGACCCCACCGGGGAGCTGTTTTTT. Amino acids: CASGYGDDPTGELFF.

As concerns this clone: A much more abundant neighbour one base away suggests this may be a read error. V is TRBV6-1 and J is TRBJ2-7; D may be TRBD2 (5 bases). Germline V gene lookup returns CDR1 MNHNS and CDR2 SASEGT. V lost 3 bases and J 4 bases, leaving 10 bases between the germline ends. The CDR3 contains 13 residues. The CDR3 here is CASSEEAAYEQYF. The DNA of the CDR3 is TGTGCCAGCAGTGAGGAGGCAGCATACGAGCAGTACTTC.

Many counts were recorded for this clone. The CDR3 sequence is CASSWTGPPLEAFF. In DNA, the CDR3 is TGCGCCAGCAGCTGGACGGGTCCCCCACTGGAAGCTTTCTTT. This sequence joins TRBV5-1 and TRBJ1-1, with D hard to call. There are 14 residues in the CDR3. The V and J ends lost 3 bases and 8 bases respectively, with 17 bases between them. The germline V gene has CDR1 SGHRS and CDR2 YFSETQ.

This clone was observed a few times. The chain has TRBV6-1 and TRBJ2-3; 10 nucleotides match TRBD2. Germline assignment: CDR1 MNHNS and CDR2 SASEGT. V dropped 1 base and J dropped 12; count of bases not matched to a gene: 10. The CDR3 is 15 residues long. CDR3 amino acids: CASSEGRLAGQSQYF. The CDR3 DNA reads TGTGCCAGCAGTGAAGGAAGACTAGCGGGCCAAAGCCAGTATTTT.

The chain carries TRBV5-5 and TRBJ2-7, with TRBD2 identical over 8 bases. V lost 4 bases and J lost 6; bases outside the gene matches: 6. The CDR3 runs to 13 residues. Germline V gene data show CDR1 as SGHKS and CDR2 as YYEKEE (reference sequence). The CDR3 nucleotides read TGTGCCAGCAGCCTACGCGCGGGGGGCGAGCAGTACTTC. Amino acid sequence: CASSLRAGGEQYF.

About this clone itself: This could be a read error, since a much larger clone is one nucleotide away. J is TRBJ2-3 and V is TRBV28, with 7 bases lining up with TRBD1. The J call is doubtful: the DNA matches TRBJ1-5 better. Germline lookup yields CDR1 MDHEN and CDR2 SYDVKM. The CDR3 length is 16 residues. CDR3 in DNA: TGTGCCAGCAGAGATACGACAGGGACGATCACAGATACGCAGCATTTT. Protein product: CASRDTTGTITDTQHF.

This clone has just a few counts. The V and J genes are TRBV6-8 and TRBJ2-1; 8 bases fit TRBD2. The V gene end was trimmed by 9 bases and the J gene end by 5 bases; junction bases not matched to a gene: 6. The germline gives CDR1 MNHGY, CDR2 SAAAGT. There are 13 residues in the CDR3. The CDR3, as DNA: TGTGCCAGATGTAGCGGGGACCACAATGAGCAGTTCTTC. Translated, it gives CARCSGDHNEQFF.

V gene TRBV4-1 combines with J gene TRBJ2-5, with 10 positions matching TRBD2. The CDR3 consists of 15 residues. V lost 5 bases, J lost 5 bases, and 8 bases stayed unmatched. CDR1 and CDR2 from the germline V gene are MGHRA and YSYEKL. CDR3 loop: CASSSPSGRGETQYF. In nucleotides, the CDR3 is TGCGCCAGCAGCTCCCCTAGCGGGAGAGGGGAGACCCAGTACTTC.

This clone has just a few counts. In nucleotides, the CDR3 is TGTGCCAGCAGCCCGGGACAGAGCTACGAGCAGTACTTC. Its protein product is CASSPGQSYEQYF. This sequence joins TRBV7-3 and TRBJ2-7, with 7 positions matching TRBD1. CDR3 length: 13 amino acids. With 5 bases clipped from V and 3 bases from J, the junction kept 4 bases outside the gene matches. CDR1 is SGHTA and CDR2 is FQGTGA in the germline V gene. The full variable domain, in which reference TRBV7-3 and TRBJ2-7 provide the parts outside the CDR3, is GAGVSQTPSNKVTEKGKYVELRCDPISGHTALYWYRQSLGQGPEFLIYFQGTGAADDSGLPNDRFFAVRPEGSVSTLKIQRTERGDSAVYLCASSPGQSYEQYFGPGTRLTVT.

The chain is built from TRBV29-1 and TRBJ1-1; 7 bases are a match to TRBD1. V shed 3 bases and J 1 base; nucleotides not matched to a gene: 2. The germline V gene has CDR1 SQVTM and CDR2 ANQGSEA. This CDR3 has 13 amino acids. The DNA of the CDR3 is TGCAGCGTTGAGGGACAGACGAACACTGAAGCTTTCTTT. Amino acids: CSVEGQTNTEAFF.

The gene calls are TRBV18 and TRBJ1-6, with D unclear. The germline V gene has CDR1 KGHSH and CDR2 LQKENI. The CDR3 length is 12 residues. V lost 3 bases to trimming and J lost 14 bases, with 11 bases between them. This CDR3 reads CASSPDLGTLHF. The CDR3 coding sequence is TGTGCCAGCTCACCGGATCTCGGGACCCTCCACTTT.

The chain recombines TRBV15 with TRBJ2-7; the match to TRBD1 covers 7 bases. The CDR3 contains 14 residues. J was trimmed by 4 bases and V by 0 bases; bases with no gene match: 3. Per the germline V gene, CDR1 is LNHNV and CDR2 is YYDKDF (reference sequence). The CDR3 bases are TGTGCCACCAGCAGAGACCAACAGGGGTACGAGCAGTACTTC. This gives the protein CATSRDQQGYEQYF.